This T cell receptor (beta chain) was identified during a study of memory CD4+ T cells and cytomegalovirus serostatus. Study at large: Of the healthy Belgian adults, several were CMV seropositive and approximately 25 seronegative. Overall study results and limits: Suggested: most of the CMV-linked TCR signature lies in CD4+ memory cells. Of under 200 reported CMV TCRbeta sequences, under 70 were found in memory CD4+ repertoires.

CDR1 LGHNA and CDR2 YNFKEQ come from the germline V gene. Trimming cost V 5 bases and J 1 base, with 11 bases left between them. The CDR3 runs 14 residues. Sequencing was performed with immunoSEQ multiplex PCR; in TCRdb, only in-frame clones are kept and a portion is missing. The sample lists 55,000 or so clones, 60% to 85% occurring once. Single viable CD3+CD4+CD8-CD45RO+ cells were sorted as the memory CD4+ T cells. Serostatus was set by detecting CMV pp150, pp28, p38, p52 IgG. About this clone: Its antigen is unknown.

The receptor comes from an adult in good health and CMV-seropositive. The chain carries TRBV4-2 and TRBJ1-1; D ambiguous. Material for sequencing was memory CD4+ T cells from blood. The CDR3 bases are TGTGCCAGCAGCTTCGACACAAAGAACACTGAAGCTTTCTTT. The encoded protein is CASSFDTKNTEAFF.